The 7 T cell receptor beta chains presented below share a single source sample, sequenced in a study of shared clonotypes between healthy human individuals. The assay was immunoSEQ multiplex PCR, and TCRdb's table has in-frame clones only and misses some. Altogether 950,000 to 1,300,000 clones are present, roughly 75% being singletons, with the ten largest covering about 1.5%. Sequencing used memory CD4+ T cells sorted from blood. Subset in this sample: CD45RA-negative fraction. The receptors were sampled from a man between 18 and 29 years old in good health.

The V call is TRBV19, the J call TRBJ1-3, with 9 bases aligning to TRBD1. The CDR3 covers 14 residues. Trimming cost V 10 bases and J 4 bases; bases outside gene matches: 8. The germline CDR1 and CDR2 sequences are LNHDA and SQIVND (reference sequence). The CDR3 DNA reads as TGTGCCACCGGACAGGGGAACTCCGGAAACACCATATATTTT. This encodes CATGQGNSGNTIYF.

The chain recombines TRBV30 with TRBJ1-6, with unresolved D. The CDR3 is 14 amino acids. The germline gives CDR1 GTSNPN, CDR2 SVGIG (reference sequence). V was clipped by 2 bases and J by 3 bases, with 8 bases between them. The CDR3 loop reads CAWSPGRYNSPLHF. CDR3 nucleotide sequence: TGTGCCTGGAGTCCAGGTCGCTATAATTCACCCCTCCACTTT.

DNA of the CDR3: TGTGCCAGCACCCGGACAGGGGTCCTCTATTCACCCCTCCACTTT. Translation gives CASTRTGVLYSPLHF. The J gene is TRBJ1-6, the V gene TRBV2, with 9 bases fitting TRBD1. After removal of 7 bases from V and 8 bases from J, the junction contained 9 bases not matched to a gene. From germline, CDR1 is SNHLY and CDR2 FYNNEI. The CDR3 sequence is 15 residues long.

The chain is built from TRBV10-1 and TRBJ1-3; D may be TRBD1 (5 bases). This CDR3 is 13 amino acids long. Germline CDR1 reads WNHNN; CDR2 reads SYGVQD (reference sequence). The V gene lost 6 bases and the J gene lost 1 base, with 7 bases spanning the gap. The CDR3 nucleotides are TGCGCCAGCAGCCAGGGATCTGGAAACACCATATATTTT. Protein sequence: CASSQGSGNTIYF.

This chain uses TRBV21-1 with TRBJ2-1; the DNA was not compared with TRBD1, the D call given in the table. TRBV21-1 is a pseudogene. CDR3 length: 10 amino acids. The CDR3 here is CASRDTKLFF. Written as DNA, the CDR3 is TGTGCCAGCAGGGACACTAAACTCTTCTTC.

The V and J genes are TRBV7-9 and TRBJ1-3; D may be TRBD1 (6 bases). In germline, CDR1 is SEHNR, CDR2 FQNEAQ (reference sequence). The V end lost 6 bases, the J end lost 0 bases, and 9 bases lay between the germline ends. The CDR3 runs 14 residues. The CDR3 protein is CASRGGSSGNTIYF. The CDR3 bases are TGTGCCAGCAGGGGGGGCAGCTCTGGAAACACCATATATTTT.

A word on this clone: Distinct nucleotide sequences in the sample also encode this CDR3. V gene TRBV30 combines with J gene TRBJ1-2; D is possibly TRBD1 (5 bases). CDR3 length: 11 amino acids. The germline V gene encodes CDR1 GTSNPN and CDR2 SVGIG (reference sequence). V lost 0 bases to trimming and J lost 7 bases, with 6 bases between them. CDR3 DNA sequence: TGTGCCTGGAGTGTGGGGGGTGGCTACACCTTC. Translated, it gives CAWSVGGGYTF. The full variable domain, rest sourced from reference TRBV30 and TRBJ1-2, is SQTIHQWPATLVQPVGSPLSLECTVEGTSNPNLYWYRQAAGRGLQLLFYSVGIGQISSEVPQNLSASRPQDRQFILSSKKLLLSDSGFYLCAWSVGGGYTFGSGTRLTVV.